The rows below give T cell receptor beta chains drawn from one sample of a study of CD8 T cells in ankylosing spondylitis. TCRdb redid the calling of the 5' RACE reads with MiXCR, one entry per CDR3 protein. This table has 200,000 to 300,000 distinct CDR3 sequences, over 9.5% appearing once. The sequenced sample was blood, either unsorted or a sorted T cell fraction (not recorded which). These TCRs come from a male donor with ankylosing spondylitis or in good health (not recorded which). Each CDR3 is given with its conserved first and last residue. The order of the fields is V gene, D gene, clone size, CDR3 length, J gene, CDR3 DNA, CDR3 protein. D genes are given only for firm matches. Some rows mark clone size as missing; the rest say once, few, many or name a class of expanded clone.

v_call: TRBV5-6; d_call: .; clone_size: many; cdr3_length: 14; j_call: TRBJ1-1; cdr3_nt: TGTGCCAGCAGCTTGGCGGCGGCGCGAACTGAAGCTTTCTTT; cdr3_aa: CASSLAAARTEAFF
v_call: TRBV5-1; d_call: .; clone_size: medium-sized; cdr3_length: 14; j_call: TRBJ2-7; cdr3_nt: TGCGCCAGCAGCTTGACTAGTGCAAACTACGAGCAGTACTTC; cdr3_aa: CASSLTSANYEQYF
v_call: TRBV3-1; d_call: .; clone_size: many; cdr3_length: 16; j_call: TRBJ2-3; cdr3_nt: TGTGCCAGCAGCCAAGAAGGTCGGTCGTGGCCAGATACGCAGTATTTT; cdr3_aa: CASSQEGRSWPDTQYF
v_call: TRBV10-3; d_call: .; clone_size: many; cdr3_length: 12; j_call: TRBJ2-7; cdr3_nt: TGTGCCATCAGAGGGATAGCCTACGAGCAGTACTTC; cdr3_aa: CAIRGIAYEQYF
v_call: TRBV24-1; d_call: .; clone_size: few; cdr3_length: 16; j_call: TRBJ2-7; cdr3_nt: TGTGCCACCAGTGATTATGTCCCTGCAGCGACCTACGAGCAGTACTTC; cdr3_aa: CATSDYVPAATYEQYF
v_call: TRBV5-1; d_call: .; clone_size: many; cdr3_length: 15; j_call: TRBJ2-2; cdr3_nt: TGCGCCAGCAGCTTGGTACTATTGAACACCGGGGAGCTGTTTTTT; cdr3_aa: CASSLVLLNTGELFF
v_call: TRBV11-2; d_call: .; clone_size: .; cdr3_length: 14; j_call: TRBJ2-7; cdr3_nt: TGTGCCAGCAGCTTTTTAGGTGGGGACTACGAGCAGTACTTC; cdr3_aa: CASSFLGGDYEQYF
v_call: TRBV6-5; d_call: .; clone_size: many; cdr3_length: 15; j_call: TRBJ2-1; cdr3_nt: TGTGCCAGCAGTTCCGGGGCCTCTGAAGCGGGTGAGCAGTTCTTC; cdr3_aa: CASSSGASEAGEQFF
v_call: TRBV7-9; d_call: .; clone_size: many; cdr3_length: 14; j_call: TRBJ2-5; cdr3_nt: TGTGCCAGCAGCTTAATCCATGTAAAAGAGACCCAGTACTTC; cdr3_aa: CASSLIHVKETQYF
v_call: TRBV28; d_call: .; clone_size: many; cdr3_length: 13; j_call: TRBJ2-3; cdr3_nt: TGTGCCAGCAGTTCCGGAGACACAGATACGCAGTATTTT; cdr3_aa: CASSSGDTDTQYF
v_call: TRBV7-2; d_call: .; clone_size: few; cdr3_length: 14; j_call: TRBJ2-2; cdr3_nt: TGTGCCAGCAGCATCGGGACTTACACCGGGGAGCTGTTTTTT; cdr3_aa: CASSIGTYTGELFF
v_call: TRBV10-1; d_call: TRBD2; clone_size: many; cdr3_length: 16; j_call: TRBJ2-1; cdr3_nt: TGCGCCAGCAGTGAGGAGGAGCGGGAGATGCTCAATGAGCAGTTCTTC; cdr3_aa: CASSEEEREMLNEQFF
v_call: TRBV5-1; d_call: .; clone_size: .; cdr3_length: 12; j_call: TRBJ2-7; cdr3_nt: TGCGCCAGCACCTCCAGAGGTTCCGAGCAGTACTTC; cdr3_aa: CASTSRGSEQYF
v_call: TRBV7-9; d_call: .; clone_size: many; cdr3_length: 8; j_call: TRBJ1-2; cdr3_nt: TGCCTTACTGGTGGGGGGCTCTTC; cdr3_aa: CLTGGGLF
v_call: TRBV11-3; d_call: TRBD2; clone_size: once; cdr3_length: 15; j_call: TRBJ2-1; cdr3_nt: TGTGTCAGCAACAAACTAGCGGGGGATGGTAATGAGCAGTTCTTC; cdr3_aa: CVSNKLAGDGNEQFF
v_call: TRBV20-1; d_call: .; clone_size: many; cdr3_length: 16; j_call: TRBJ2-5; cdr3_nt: TGCAGTGCTAGTAACGTCGGGGAAAGGGCCCAAGAGACCCAGTACTTC; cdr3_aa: CSASNVGERAQETQYF
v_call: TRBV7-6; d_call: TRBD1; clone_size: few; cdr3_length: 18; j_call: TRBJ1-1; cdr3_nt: TGTGCCAGCAGCTTAGCATCCGGGACAGGCGATATGAACACTGAAGCTTTCTTT; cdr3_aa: CASSLASGTGDMNTEAFF
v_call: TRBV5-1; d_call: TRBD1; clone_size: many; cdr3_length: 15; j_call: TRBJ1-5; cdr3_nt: TGCGCCAGCAGCTTGGCCGGACAGGGCGGACAGCCCCAGCATTTT; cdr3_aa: CASSLAGQGGQPQHF
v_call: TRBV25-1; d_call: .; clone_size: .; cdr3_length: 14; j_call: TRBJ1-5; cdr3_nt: TGTGCCAGCAGTGAATCAGGGGCTCGGCAGCCCCAGCATTTT; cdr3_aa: CASSESGARQPQHF
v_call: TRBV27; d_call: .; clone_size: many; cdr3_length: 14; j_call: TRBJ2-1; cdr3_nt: TGTGCCAGCAGTTTAAGGGGGTTCTACAATGAGCAGTTCTTC; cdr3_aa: CASSLRGFYNEQFF
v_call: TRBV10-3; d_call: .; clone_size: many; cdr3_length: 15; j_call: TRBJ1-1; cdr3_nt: TGTGCCATCAGTGAGTCGGGGGAAGGCAACACTGAAGCTTTCTTT; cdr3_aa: CAISESGEGNTEAFF
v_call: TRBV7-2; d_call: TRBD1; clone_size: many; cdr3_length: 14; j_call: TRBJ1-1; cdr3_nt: TGTGCCAGCAGACCACAGGGGGCGGGGACTGAAGCTTTCTTT; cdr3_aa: CASRPQGAGTEAFF
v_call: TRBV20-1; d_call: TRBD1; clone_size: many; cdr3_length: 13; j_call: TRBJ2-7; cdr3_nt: TGCAGTGCTAGCGGGACAGAAACCTACGAGCAGTACTTC; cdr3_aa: CSASGTETYEQYF
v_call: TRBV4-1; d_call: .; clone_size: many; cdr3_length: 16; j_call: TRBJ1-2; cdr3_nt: TGCGCCAGCAGCCCTCCATTCGGACAGTCCTACTATGGCTACACCTTC; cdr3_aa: CASSPPFGQSYYGYTF
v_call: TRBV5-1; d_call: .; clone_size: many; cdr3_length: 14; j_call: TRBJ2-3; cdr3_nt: TGCGCCAGCAGCTTGGCCGGGGTGGGAGATACGCAGTATTTT; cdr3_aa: CASSLAGVGDTQYF
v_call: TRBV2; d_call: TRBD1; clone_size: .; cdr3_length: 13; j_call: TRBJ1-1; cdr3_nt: TGTGCCAGCACCACAGGGGCGGGCACTGAAGCTTTCTTT; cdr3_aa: CASTTGAGTEAFF
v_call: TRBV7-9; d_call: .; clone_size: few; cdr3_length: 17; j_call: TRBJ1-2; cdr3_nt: TGTGCCAGCAGCTCTCGGGCTCCTGGGGCTTCTAACTATGGCTACACCTTC; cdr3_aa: CASSSRAPGASNYGYTF
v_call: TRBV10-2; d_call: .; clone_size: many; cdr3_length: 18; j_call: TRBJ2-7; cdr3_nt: TGCGCCAGCAGCCAAACTTCTTCGAGACAGGGGAGGGCCTACGAGCAGTACTTC; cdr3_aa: CASSQTSSRQGRAYEQYF
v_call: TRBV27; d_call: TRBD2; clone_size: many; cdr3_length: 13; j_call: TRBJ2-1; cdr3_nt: TGTGCCAGCAAGACTAGCGGGGGTGGTGAGCAGTTCTTC; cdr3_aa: CASKTSGGGEQFF
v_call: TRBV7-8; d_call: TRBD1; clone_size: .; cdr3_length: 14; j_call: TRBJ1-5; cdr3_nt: TGTGCCAGCAGACAGGGGGCCAGCAATCAGCCCCAGCATTTT; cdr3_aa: CASRQGASNQPQHF
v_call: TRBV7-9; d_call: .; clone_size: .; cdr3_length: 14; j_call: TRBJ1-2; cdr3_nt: TGTGCCAGCAGCCCCTGGGGGGAAAACTATGGCTACACCTTC; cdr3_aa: CASSPWGENYGYTF
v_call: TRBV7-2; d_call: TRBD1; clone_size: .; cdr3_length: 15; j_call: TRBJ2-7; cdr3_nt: TGTGCCAGCAGCCGAATGGGACAGGGGTTCGACGAGCAGTACTTC; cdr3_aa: CASSRMGQGFDEQYF
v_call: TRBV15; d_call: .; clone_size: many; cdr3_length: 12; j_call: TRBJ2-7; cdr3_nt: TGTGCCACCAGCAAACCCGGGAACGAGCAGTACTTC; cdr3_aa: CATSKPGNEQYF
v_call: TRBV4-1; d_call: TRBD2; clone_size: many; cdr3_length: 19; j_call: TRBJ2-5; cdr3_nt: TGCGCCAGCAGCCAAAGAGGACTAGCGGGGGGCGCGCAAGCAGAGACCCAGTACTTC; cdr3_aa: CASSQRGLAGGAQAETQYF
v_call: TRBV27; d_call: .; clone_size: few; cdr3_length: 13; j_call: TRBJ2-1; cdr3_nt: TGTGCCAGCAGTTTTGGCGAATTAGATGAGCAGTTCTTC; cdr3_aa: CASSFGELDEQFF
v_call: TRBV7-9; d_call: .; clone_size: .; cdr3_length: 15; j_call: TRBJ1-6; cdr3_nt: TGTGCCAGCAGCTTAAAGGGCGCCTATAATTCACCCCTCCACTTT; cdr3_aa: CASSLKGAYNSPLHF
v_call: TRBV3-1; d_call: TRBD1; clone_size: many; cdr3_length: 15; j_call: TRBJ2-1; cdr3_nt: TGTGCCAGCAGGCCGACAGGGGTCTCCTACAATGAGCAGTTCTTC; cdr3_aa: CASRPTGVSYNEQFF
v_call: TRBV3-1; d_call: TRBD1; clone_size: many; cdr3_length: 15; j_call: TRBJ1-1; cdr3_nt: TGTGCCAGCAGCCGCCGGGACAGAACGAACACTGAAGCTTTCTTT; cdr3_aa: CASSRRDRTNTEAFF